One and the same sample provided the 6 T cell receptor beta chains below, sequenced in a study of shared clonotypes between healthy human individuals (TCRdb year 2020). Library prep was done by the immunoSEQ multiplex PCR assay. What TCRdb holds here is the immuneACCESS table cut down to in-frame rearrangements. Part of the clones is not present; checked against another copy, under half of the missing clones reflect an unresolved V gene, and the others are unexplained. The sample data list about 500,000 clones, and roughly 80% of these were observed just once. The ten top clones hold around 12% of the sample. Input material: PBMCs. The receptors were gathered from a woman between 40 and 50 years old in good health. Some clones in this sample may be carry-over from other donors' samples.

The chain carries TRBV30 and TRBJ1-1, with no clear D. In germline, CDR1 is GTSNPN, CDR2 SVGIG (reference sequence). This CDR3 spans 13 amino acids. Trimming removed 0 bases from V and 1 base from J, with 6 bases in between. CDR3 nucleotide sequence: TGTGCCTGGAGTGTAGCCGGGAACACTGAAGCTTTCTTT. Translation: CAWSVAGNTEAFF.

Of note for this clone: Germline is not matched at one junction end, which may reflect a read error. The chain employs TRBV7-2 and TRBJ1-2; D may be TRBD1 (5 bases). Germline V gene lookup returns CDR1 SGHTA and CDR2 FQGNSA. The CDR3 consists of 16 residues. DNA for the CDR3: TGTGCCAGCAGCTTAAGAACCGGGACGGAGAGCTATGACTACACCTTC. This translates into CASSLRTGTESYDYTF.

The chain recombines TRBV28 with TRBJ1-2; D ambiguous. V was pared by 8 bases and J by 2 bases, with 15 bases between. Germline V gene data show CDR1 as MDHEN and CDR2 as SYDVKM. This CDR3 contains 14 residues. The CDR3 DNA reads as TGTGCCAGCGTTGTGGCGTCAGGCAACTATGGCTACACCTTC. Translating gives CASVVASGNYGYTF.

The gene calls are TRBV5-1 and TRBJ2-7, with D tentatively TRBD1 (6 bases). Germline V gene data show CDR1 as SGHRS and CDR2 as YFSETQ. The V and J ends lost 5 bases and 2 bases respectively, with 11 bases between them. CDR3 length: 13 amino acids. The CDR3 sequence: CASRLQGTYEQYF. In DNA, the CDR3 is TGCGCCAGCAGGCTTCAGGGGACCTACGAGCAGTACTTC.

This clone was recorded only once. The chain combines TRBV28 with TRBJ1-3, with D perhaps TRBD1 (6 bases). The CDR3 totals 13 residues. Germline CDR1 reads MDHEN; CDR2 reads SYDVKM. The germline V and J ends were trimmed by 7 bases and 5 bases, with 12 bases remaining between them. CDR3 nucleotides: TGTGCCAGCACCCCGGGACACAGAAACACCATATATTTT. This codes for CASTPGHRNTIYF.

The chain combines TRBV5-4 with TRBJ2-7; tentatively, D is TRBD2 (5 bases). The length of the CDR3 is 16 residues. V was clipped by 0 bases and J by 6 bases, with 19 bases between them. The germline CDR1 and CDR2 sequences are SGHNT and YYREEE (reference sequence). In nucleotides, the CDR3 is TGTGCCAGCAGCTTGGCCGGGCGAACTAGTTTAGCCGAGCAGTACTTC. Translating it yields CASSLAGRTSLAEQYF. Variable domain in full (rest from reference TRBV5-4 and TRBJ2-7): ETGVTQSPTHLIKTRGQQVTLRCSSQSGHNTVSWYQQALGQGPQFIFQYYREEENGRGNFPPRFSGLQFPNYSSELNVNALELDDSALYLCASSLAGRTSLAEQYFGPGTRLTVT.